This is a list of T cell receptor beta chains from one sample in a study of cytomegalovirus exposure and HLA in healthy donors. Data came from immunoSEQ multiplex PCR; TCRdb stores just in-frame clones and leaves some out. Of 85,000 to 130,000 clones in the sample, 75% to 85% were seen once. Sequencing was carried out using PBMCs. These receptors all stem from a man in his forties or fifties in good health and CMV-seronegative. Each CDR3 is given with its conserved first and last residue. The D gene is left open where the match is weak. Size values are once, few and many counts, or a class for expanded clones, and some rows have none.

cdr3_aa: CASSEEGGGEQFF; cdr3_nt: TGTGCCAGCAGTGAAGAGGGCGGGGGAGAGCAGTTCTTC; clone_size: -; cdr3_length: 13; j_call: TRBJ2-1; d_call: TRBD2; v_call: TRBV2
cdr3_aa: CASSYSRTGGNYGYTF; cdr3_nt: TGTGCCAGCAGTTACTCGAGGACAGGGGGCAACTATGGCTACACCTTC; clone_size: many; cdr3_length: 16; j_call: TRBJ1-2; d_call: TRBD1; v_call: TRBV6-5
cdr3_aa: CASSLGLQGGDGYTF; cdr3_nt: TGTGCCAGCAGCTTAGGTTTACAGGGGGGAGATGGCTACACCTTC; clone_size: -; cdr3_length: 15; j_call: TRBJ1-2; d_call: TRBD1; v_call: TRBV7-8
cdr3_aa: CASTRQRRTEAFF; cdr3_nt: TGTGCCAGCACTCGGCAACGGAGGACTGAAGCTTTCTTT; clone_size: once; cdr3_length: 13; j_call: TRBJ1-1; d_call: -; v_call: TRBV6-1
cdr3_aa: CASSPAGYSPLHF; cdr3_nt: TGTGCCAGCAGCCCCGCGGGGTACTCACCCCTCCACTTT; clone_size: -; cdr3_length: 13; j_call: TRBJ1-6; d_call: -; v_call: TRBV6-1
cdr3_aa: CASSQPGGKLFF; cdr3_nt: TGCGCCAGCAGCCAACCAGGGGGAAAACTGTTTTTT; clone_size: -; cdr3_length: 12; j_call: TRBJ1-4; d_call: TRBD1; v_call: TRBV4-1
cdr3_aa: CASSIGTGPYEQYF; cdr3_nt: TGTGCCAGTAGTATCGGGACAGGTCCCTACGAGCAGTACTTC; clone_size: -; cdr3_length: 14; j_call: TRBJ2-7; d_call: TRBD1; v_call: TRBV19
cdr3_aa: CASSVTGNNSPLHF; cdr3_nt: TGTGCCAGCAGCGTAACGGGTAATAATTCACCCCTCCACTTT; clone_size: -; cdr3_length: 14; j_call: TRBJ1-6; d_call: -; v_call: TRBV9
cdr3_aa: CASSQWAGTVTGELFF; cdr3_nt: TGCGCCAGCAGCCAATGGGCCGGGACTGTCACCGGGGAGCTGTTTTTT; clone_size: -; cdr3_length: 16; j_call: TRBJ2-2; d_call: -; v_call: TRBV4-1
cdr3_aa: CASSLGQATTDTQYF; cdr3_nt: TGTGCCAGCAGTCTGGGACAGGCCACCACAGATACGCAGTATTTT; clone_size: -; cdr3_length: 15; j_call: TRBJ2-3; d_call: TRBD1; v_call: TRBV2
cdr3_aa: CAWSIGLGDTEAFF; cdr3_nt: TGTGCCTGGAGTATAGGGCTCGGGGACACTGAAGCTTTCTTT; clone_size: -; cdr3_length: 14; j_call: TRBJ1-1; d_call: -; v_call: TRBV30
cdr3_aa: CASSLRDYNEQFF; cdr3_nt: TGTGCCAGCAGTTTGCGGGATTACAATGAGCAGTTCTTC; clone_size: -; cdr3_length: 13; j_call: TRBJ2-1; d_call: -; v_call: TRBV5-6
cdr3_aa: CATSREDRGHYEQYF; cdr3_nt: TGTGCCACCAGCAGAGAGGACAGGGGACACTACGAGCAGTACTTC; clone_size: -; cdr3_length: 15; j_call: TRBJ2-7; d_call: TRBD1; v_call: TRBV15
cdr3_aa: CASIAGETQYF; cdr3_nt: TGTGCCAGCATCGCCGGTGAGACCCAGTACTTC; clone_size: -; cdr3_length: 11; j_call: TRBJ2-5; d_call: -; v_call: TRBV28
cdr3_aa: CASSQEQVKISYNEQFF; cdr3_nt: TGCGCCAGCAGCCAAGAGCAGGTAAAGATCTCCTACAATGAGCAGTTCTTC; clone_size: -; cdr3_length: 17; j_call: TRBJ2-1; d_call: -; v_call: TRBV4-1
cdr3_aa: CASSQNLGQSETQYF; cdr3_nt: TGTGCCAGCAGCCAAAACCTAGGACAGTCGGAGACCCAGTACTTC; clone_size: few; cdr3_length: 15; j_call: TRBJ2-5; d_call: -; v_call: TRBV4-2
cdr3_aa: CASSRQRDTEAFF; cdr3_nt: TGTGCCAGCTCTCGCCAAAGAGACACTGAAGCTTTCTTT; clone_size: -; cdr3_length: 13; j_call: TRBJ1-1; d_call: -; v_call: TRBV18
cdr3_aa: CASSSGGLSVEQFF; cdr3_nt: TGCGCCAGCAGCTCAGGGGGACTCAGTGTTGAGCAGTTCTTC; clone_size: few; cdr3_length: 14; j_call: TRBJ2-1; d_call: -; v_call: TRBV5-1
cdr3_aa: CASTGISPTDTQYF; cdr3_nt: TGTGCCAGCACCGGGATTTCGCCTACAGATACGCAGTATTTT; clone_size: -; cdr3_length: 14; j_call: TRBJ2-3; d_call: -; v_call: TRBV6-1
cdr3_aa: CASSGGQGRFNQPQHF; cdr3_nt: TGTGCCAGCAGCGGGGGACAGGGGAGGTTTAATCAGCCCCAGCATTTT; clone_size: -; cdr3_length: 16; j_call: TRBJ1-5; d_call: TRBD1; v_call: TRBV5-6